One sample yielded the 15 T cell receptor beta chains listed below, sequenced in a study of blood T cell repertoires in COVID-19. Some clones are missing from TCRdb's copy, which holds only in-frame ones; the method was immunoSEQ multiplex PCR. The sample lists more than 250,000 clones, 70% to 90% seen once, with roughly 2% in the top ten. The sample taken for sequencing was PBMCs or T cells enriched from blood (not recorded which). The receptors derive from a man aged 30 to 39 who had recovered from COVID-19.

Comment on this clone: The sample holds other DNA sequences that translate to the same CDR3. CDR3 region: CASSVDRGGYNEQFF. The CDR3 bases are TGTGCCAGCAGCGTAGATCGGGGGGGCTACAATGAGCAGTTCTTC. The chain uses TRBV9 and TRBJ2-1, with 8 bases fitting TRBD2. In germline, CDR1 is SGDLS, CDR2 YYNGEE. Trimming at V came to 0 bases and at J to 3 bases, leaving 2 bases not matched to a gene. The CDR3 covers 15 residues.

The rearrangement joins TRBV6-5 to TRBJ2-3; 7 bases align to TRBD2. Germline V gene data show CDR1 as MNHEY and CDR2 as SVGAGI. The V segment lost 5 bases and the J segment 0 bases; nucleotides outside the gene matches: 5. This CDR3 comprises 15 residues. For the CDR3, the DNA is TGTGCCAGCAGTCCCACAGCGGGGAGCACAGATACGCAGTATTTT. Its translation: CASSPTAGSTDTQYF.

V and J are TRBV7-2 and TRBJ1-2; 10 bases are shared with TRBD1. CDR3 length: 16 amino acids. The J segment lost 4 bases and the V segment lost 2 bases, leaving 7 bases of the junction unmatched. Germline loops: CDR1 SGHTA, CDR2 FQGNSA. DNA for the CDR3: TGTGCCAGCAGCTTATATGGGACAGGGGCTCGCTATGGCTACACCTTC. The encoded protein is CASSLYGTGARYGYTF.

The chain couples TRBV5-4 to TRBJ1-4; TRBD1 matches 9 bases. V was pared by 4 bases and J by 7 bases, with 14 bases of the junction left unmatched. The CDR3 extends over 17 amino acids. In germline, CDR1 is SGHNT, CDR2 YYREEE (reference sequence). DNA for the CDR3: TGTGCCAGCAGCCATAACCGAGGCGGGACAGGGCCTGAAAAACTGTTTTTT. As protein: CASSHNRGGTGPEKLFF.

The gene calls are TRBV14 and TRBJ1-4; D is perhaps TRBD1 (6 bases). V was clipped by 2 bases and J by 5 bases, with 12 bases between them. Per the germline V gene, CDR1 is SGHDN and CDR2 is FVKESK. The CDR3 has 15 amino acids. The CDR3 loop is CASSQPGGPNEKLFF. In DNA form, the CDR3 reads TGTGCCAGCAGCCAACCCGGGGGGCCAAATGAAAAACTGTTTTTT.

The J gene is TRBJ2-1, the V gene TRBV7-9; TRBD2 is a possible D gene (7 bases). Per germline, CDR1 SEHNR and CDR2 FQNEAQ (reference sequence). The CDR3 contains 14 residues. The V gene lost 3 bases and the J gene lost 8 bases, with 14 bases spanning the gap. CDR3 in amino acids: CASSLGGPRDEQFF. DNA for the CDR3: TGTGCCAGCAGCTTGGGGGGGCCTCGGGATGAGCAGTTCTTC.

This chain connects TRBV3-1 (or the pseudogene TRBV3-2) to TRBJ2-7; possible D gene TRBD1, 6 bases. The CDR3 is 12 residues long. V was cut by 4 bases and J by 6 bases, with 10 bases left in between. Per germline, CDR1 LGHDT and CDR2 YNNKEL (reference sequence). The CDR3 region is CASSPDRTEQYF. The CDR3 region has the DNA TGTGCCAGCAGCCCCGACAGGACCGAGCAGTACTTC.

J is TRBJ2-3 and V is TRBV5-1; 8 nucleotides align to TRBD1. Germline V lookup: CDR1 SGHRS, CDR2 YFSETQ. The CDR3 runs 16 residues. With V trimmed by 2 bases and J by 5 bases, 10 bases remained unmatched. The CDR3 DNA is TGCGCCAGCAGCTTATCGGGGACAGGTAACAGAGATACGCAGTATTTT. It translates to CASSLSGTGNRDTQYF.

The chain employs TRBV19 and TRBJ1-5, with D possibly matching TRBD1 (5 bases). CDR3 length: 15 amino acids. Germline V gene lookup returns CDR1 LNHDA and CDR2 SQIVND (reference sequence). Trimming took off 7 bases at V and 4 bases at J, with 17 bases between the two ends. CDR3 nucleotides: TGTGCCAGTACCTCGGCTGGGCAGGGAAATCAGCCCCAGCATTTT. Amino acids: CASTSAGQGNQPQHF.

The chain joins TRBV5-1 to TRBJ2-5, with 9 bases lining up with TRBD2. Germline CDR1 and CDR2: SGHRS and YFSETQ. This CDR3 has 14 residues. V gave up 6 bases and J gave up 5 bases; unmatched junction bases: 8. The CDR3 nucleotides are TGCGCCAGCACTCGAAGCGGGGGGATGGAGACCCAGTACTTC. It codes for CASTRSGGMETQYF.

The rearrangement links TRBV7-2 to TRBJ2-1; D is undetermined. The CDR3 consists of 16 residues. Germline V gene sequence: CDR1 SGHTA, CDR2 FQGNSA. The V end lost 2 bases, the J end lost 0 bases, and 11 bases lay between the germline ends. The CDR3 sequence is CASSLNSFPSYNEQFF. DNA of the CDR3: TGTGCCAGCAGCTTAAATAGCTTTCCCTCCTACAATGAGCAGTTCTTC. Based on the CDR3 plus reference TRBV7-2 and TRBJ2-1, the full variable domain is GAGVSQSPSNKVTEKGKDVELRCDPISGHTALYWYRQSLGQGLEFLIYFQGNSAPDKSGLPSDRFSAERTGGSVSTLTIQRTQQEDSAVYLCASSLNSFPSYNEQFFGPGTRLTVL.

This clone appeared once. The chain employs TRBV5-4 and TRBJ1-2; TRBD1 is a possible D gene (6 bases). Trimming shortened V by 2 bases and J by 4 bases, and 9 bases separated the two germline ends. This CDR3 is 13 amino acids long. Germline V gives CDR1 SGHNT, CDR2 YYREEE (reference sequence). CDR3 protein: CASSFTGSYGYTF. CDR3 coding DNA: TGTGCCAGCAGCTTCACAGGGAGCTATGGCTACACCTTC.

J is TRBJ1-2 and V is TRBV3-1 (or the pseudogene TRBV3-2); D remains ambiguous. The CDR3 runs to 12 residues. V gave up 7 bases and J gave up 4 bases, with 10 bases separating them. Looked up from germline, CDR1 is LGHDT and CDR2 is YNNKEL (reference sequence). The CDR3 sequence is CASKPYPYGYTF. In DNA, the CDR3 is TGTGCCAGCAAGCCCTACCCCTATGGCTACACCTTC.

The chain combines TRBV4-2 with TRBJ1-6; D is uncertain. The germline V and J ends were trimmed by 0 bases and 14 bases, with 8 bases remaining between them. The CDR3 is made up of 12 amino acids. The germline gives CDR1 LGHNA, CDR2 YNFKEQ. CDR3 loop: CASSQERATLHF. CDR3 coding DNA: TGTGCCAGCAGCCAAGAGAGGGCAACCCTCCACTTT.

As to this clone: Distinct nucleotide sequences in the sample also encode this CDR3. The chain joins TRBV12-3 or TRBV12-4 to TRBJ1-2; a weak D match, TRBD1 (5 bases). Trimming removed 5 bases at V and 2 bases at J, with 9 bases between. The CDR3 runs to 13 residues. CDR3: CASSLQGNYGYTF. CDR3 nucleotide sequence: TGTGCCAGCAGTCTCCAGGGAAACTATGGCTACACCTTC.